These T cell receptor beta chains were read from a single sample in a study of OX40 agonist ivuxolimab in advanced cancers. Libraries were prepared by immunoSEQ multiplex PCR; TCRdb keeps only in-frame clonotypes and omits some of them. The sample includes 100,000 or so clones, about 88% of them seen just once. The input for sequencing was CD4+ or CD8+ T cells sorted from blood, taken in a trial of the OX40 agonist ivuxolimab. The receptors shown here come from an adult with an advanced solid tumor such as melanoma, head and neck, liver or kidney cancer. Both conserved end residues are part of each CDR3. The order of the fields is J gene, D gene, V gene, clone size, CDR3 DNA, CDR3 protein. A D gene is named only where the DNA matches it firmly. Only part of the rows carry a size: once, few, many, or a class if the clone is expanded.

j_call: TRBJ2-7
d_call: TRBD2
v_call: TRBV14
clone_size: -
cdr3_nt: TGTGCCAGCAGCCTTATGACTAGCGGGAGGACCTACGAGCAGTACTTC
cdr3_aa: CASSLMTSGRTYEQYF

j_call: TRBJ1-1
d_call: -
v_call: TRBV28
clone_size: -
cdr3_nt: TGTGCCAGCAAACGCAGGGAGAACACTGAAGCTTTCTTT
cdr3_aa: CASKRRENTEAFF

j_call: TRBJ1-5
d_call: -
v_call: TRBV7-3
clone_size: once
cdr3_nt: TGTGCCAGCAGCTTAGATCTGGATCAGCCCCAGCATTTT
cdr3_aa: CASSLDLDQPQHF

j_call: TRBJ1-2
d_call: -
v_call: TRBV7-8
clone_size: -
cdr3_nt: TGTGCCAGCAGCTTAGATCGGGGCCCCTACACCTTC
cdr3_aa: CASSLDRGPYTF

j_call: TRBJ1-6
d_call: TRBD1
v_call: TRBV10-3
clone_size: -
cdr3_nt: TGTGCCATCAGGGCAGGACAGGGCTTGAGCTCCTATAATTCACCCCTCCACTTT
cdr3_aa: CAIRAGQGLSSYNSPLHF

j_call: TRBJ2-7
d_call: TRBD1
v_call: TRBV29-1
clone_size: -
cdr3_nt: TGCAGCGGTGTACCGGGACAGTCTTACGAGGAGCAGTACTTC
cdr3_aa: CSGVPGQSYEEQYF

j_call: TRBJ2-5
d_call: -
v_call: TRBV7-2
clone_size: -
cdr3_nt: TGTGCCAGCAGCCGGTCCACGCACGGGGAGACCCAGTACTTC
cdr3_aa: CASSRSTHGETQYF

j_call: TRBJ2-7
d_call: -
v_call: TRBV7-2
clone_size: -
cdr3_nt: TGTGCCAGCAGCTTAGTTCAGGATTACGAGCAGTACTTC
cdr3_aa: CASSLVQDYEQYF

j_call: TRBJ2-4
d_call: -
v_call: TRBV5-4
clone_size: -
cdr3_nt: TGTGCCAGCAGCCCAGGGGGGGAAGGGGCCAAAAACATTCAGTACTTC
cdr3_aa: CASSPGGEGAKNIQYF

j_call: TRBJ2-4
d_call: -
v_call: TRBV6-4
clone_size: -
cdr3_nt: TGTGCCAGTGGGTCGTTCCAAAACATTCAGTACTTC
cdr3_aa: CASGSFQNIQYF

j_call: TRBJ2-1
d_call: -
v_call: TRBV7-3
clone_size: -
cdr3_nt: TGTGCCAGCAGCAACGCGGGGGCCTCCTACAATGAGCAGTTCTTC
cdr3_aa: CASSNAGASYNEQFF

j_call: TRBJ2-5
d_call: TRBD1
v_call: TRBV6-1
clone_size: -
cdr3_nt: TGTGCCAGCAGCCCAGGGGGAGTAAAGGAGACCCAGTACTTC
cdr3_aa: CASSPGGVKETQYF

j_call: TRBJ1-6
d_call: -
v_call: TRBV28
clone_size: -
cdr3_nt: TGTGCCAGCAGTAAAAGGGACGCAAATTCACCCCTCCACTTT
cdr3_aa: CASSKRDANSPLHF

j_call: TRBJ1-1
d_call: -
v_call: TRBV18
clone_size: -
cdr3_nt: TGTGCCAGCTCACCCATGGAGGAACAATACACTGAAGCTTTCTTT
cdr3_aa: CASSPMEEQYTEAFF

j_call: TRBJ2-2
d_call: -
v_call: TRBV7-6
clone_size: -
cdr3_nt: TGTGCCAGCAGCTTCGGTCCGGGGCTGGGGGAGCTGTTTTTT
cdr3_aa: CASSFGPGLGELFF

j_call: TRBJ2-5
d_call: -
v_call: TRBV2
clone_size: -
cdr3_nt: TGTGCCAGCAGGAAGCAAGTTCAGGGAGAGACCCAGTACTTC
cdr3_aa: CASRKQVQGETQYF

j_call: TRBJ2-7
d_call: TRBD2
v_call: TRBV27
clone_size: -
cdr3_nt: TGTGCCAGCCGGGGAGGGGATTATCGGGTCGAGCAGTACTTC
cdr3_aa: CASRGGDYRVEQYF

j_call: TRBJ1-1
d_call: -
v_call: TRBV6-6
clone_size: -
cdr3_nt: TGTGCCAGCAGTTCCGGGGGGGTCACTGAAGCTTTCTTT
cdr3_aa: CASSSGGVTEAFF

j_call: TRBJ2-2
d_call: -
v_call: TRBV11-2
clone_size: once
cdr3_nt: TGTGCCAGCAGCTCCCGAGGGCGAGGGGAGCTGTTTTTT
cdr3_aa: CASSSRGRGELFF

j_call: TRBJ1-5
d_call: -
v_call: TRBV2
clone_size: -
cdr3_nt: TGTGCCAGCAGACCCGACAGCAGTAGCAATCAGCCCCAGCATTTT
cdr3_aa: CASRPDSSSNQPQHF

j_call: TRBJ2-5
d_call: TRBD2
v_call: TRBV23-1
clone_size: -
cdr3_nt: TGCGCCAGCAGTCAATTACTAGCGGGAGGAGGAGGGGGCCAAGAGACCCAGTACTTC
cdr3_aa: CASSQLLAGGGGGQETQYF

j_call: TRBJ2-7
d_call: TRBD2
v_call: TRBV5-6
clone_size: -
cdr3_nt: TGTGCCAGCAGCCCCGGGACTAGCGGTCTCCGGCAGTACTTC
cdr3_aa: CASSPGTSGLRQYF

j_call: TRBJ2-4
d_call: -
v_call: TRBV28
clone_size: -
cdr3_nt: TGTGCCAGCAGCTATATGGAAAACATTCAGTACTTC
cdr3_aa: CASSYMENIQYF

j_call: TRBJ2-1
d_call: TRBD1
v_call: TRBV6-5
clone_size: -
cdr3_nt: TGTGCCAGCAGTTACCGACAGGGCCTCCGGAACAATGAGCAGTTCTTC
cdr3_aa: CASSYRQGLRNNEQFF

j_call: TRBJ1-5
d_call: -
v_call: TRBV5-1
clone_size: -
cdr3_nt: TGCGCCAGCAGCTTGGAAGGCAGTCAGGGGCAGCCCCAGCATTTT
cdr3_aa: CASSLEGSQGQPQHF

j_call: TRBJ2-7
d_call: TRBD1
v_call: TRBV6-1
clone_size: -
cdr3_nt: TGTGCCAGCAGGACTCCGGGACAGGGTTATAGCGAGCAGTACTTC
cdr3_aa: CASRTPGQGYSEQYF